Presented here are 29 T cell receptor beta chains from one specimen sequenced in a study of cytomegalovirus exposure and HLA in healthy donors. With 60 Vbeta and 13 Jbeta primers, the PCR was carried out. Produced via immunoSEQ multiplex PCR; TCRdb's table is partial and in-frame only. The table shows some 180,000 clones, with around 80% occurring only once. The specimen was PBMCs. The receptors shown here come from a man aged 18 to 35 in good health and CMV-seronegative.

The V call is TRBV7-2, the J call TRBJ2-7; D is unresolved. The CDR3 spans 13 residues. The V end was cut by 2 bases, the J end by 5 bases, with 10 bases between. Germline V lookup: CDR1 SGHTA, CDR2 FQGNSA. The CDR3 reads CASSLRFVDEQYF. The CDR3 DNA follows: TGTGCCAGCAGCTTACGTTTCGTAGACGAGCAGTACTTC.

This clone showed up just once. The V and J genes are TRBV29-1 and TRBJ2-7; tentative D call: TRBD1 (7 bases). V lost 4 bases, J lost 0 bases, and 16 bases lay in between. The germline gives CDR1 SQVTM, CDR2 ANQGSEA. The CDR3 length is 15 residues. As DNA, the CDR3 is TGCAGCGTTGCCAGGGGGGCAAGTAGCTCCTACGAGCAGTACTTC. Translating it yields CSVARGASSSYEQYF.

The V call is TRBV19, the J call TRBJ1-4, with 8 bases fitting TRBD1. The CDR3 is made up of 14 amino acids. CDR1 and CDR2 from the germline V gene are LNHDA and SQIVND (reference sequence). The J segment lost 5 bases and the V segment lost 4 bases, leaving 3 bases of the junction unmatched. CDR3 protein: CASSTRTGNEKLFF. Here the CDR3 DNA reads TGTGCCAGTAGTACCCGGACAGGGAATGAAAAACTGTTTTTT.

The chain recombines TRBV30 with TRBJ2-1; no definite D call. Germline V gene data show CDR1 as GTSNPN and CDR2 as SVGIG (reference sequence). Between the trimmed V and J ends, which lost 3 bases and 0 bases, there was a span of 12 bases. The CDR3 is made up of 15 amino acids. The CDR3 DNA reads TGTGCCTGGAGCCCTGGCGGTAGCTCCTACAATGAGCAGTTCTTC. As protein: CAWSPGGSSYNEQFF.

The chain is built from TRBV29-1 and TRBJ1-2, with TRBD1 matching 8 bases. V shed 3 bases and J 0 bases; nucleotides not matched to a gene: 6. This CDR3 comprises 15 residues. CDR1 is SQVTM and CDR2 is ANQGSEA in the germline V gene. In nucleotides, the CDR3 is TGCAGCGTTGAGAGCCGGGACAGGTCTAACTATGGCTACACCTTC. This gives the protein CSVESRDRSNYGYTF.

The gene calls are TRBV4-1 and TRBJ1-2; weak D call: TRBD1 (5 bases). V was pared by 0 bases and J by 4 bases, with 15 bases between. The V gene's germline CDR1 is MGHRA and CDR2 YSYEKL. The CDR3 contains 16 residues. This chain's CDR3 is CASSQESRQSFYGYTF. The CDR3 coding sequence is TGCGCCAGCAGCCAAGAGAGCCGACAGTCCTTCTATGGCTACACCTTC.

V gene TRBV30 combines with J gene TRBJ2-1, with TRBD2 matching 11 bases. J gave up 2 bases and V 2 bases, and 8 bases lay outside the gene matches. Germline CDR1 and CDR2: GTSNPN and SVGIG (reference sequence). This CDR3 has 17 amino acids. This CDR3 is CAWSRFLTSGAYNEQFF. CDR3 coding DNA: TGTGCCTGGAGTCGGTTCCTGACTAGCGGGGCCTACAATGAGCAGTTCTTC.

The sample holds one count of this clone. This chain connects TRBV7-8 to TRBJ2-7; D is ambiguous. The CDR3 spans 12 residues. Trimming removed 4 bases at V and 6 bases at J, with 10 bases between. Germline V gives CDR1 SGHVS, CDR2 FQNEAQ. The CDR3 region has the DNA TGTGCCAGCAGCTCAGACTCGAGCGAGCAGTACTTC. Protein: CASSSDSSEQYF.

Here the CDR3 reads CASSEVVGETQYF. The DNA of the CDR3 is TGTGCCAGCAGCGAGGTGGTTGGGGAGACCCAGTACTTC. The V gene is TRBV7-3, the J gene TRBJ2-5; no clear D gene. The germline V and J ends were trimmed by 5 bases and 5 bases, with 12 bases remaining between them. This CDR3 has 13 residues. From germline, CDR1 is SGHTA and CDR2 FQGTGA.

This clone was seen only once. The rearrangement uses TRBV6-5 and TRBJ2-7; the D is unclear. The CDR3 runs 15 residues. The germline V gene encodes CDR1 MNHEY and CDR2 SVGAGI. Trimming took off 0 bases at V and 3 bases at J, with 12 bases between the two ends. The CDR3 sequence: CASSYSNSYSYEQYF. DNA of the CDR3: TGTGCCAGCAGTTACTCGAACAGTTACAGCTACGAGCAGTACTTC.

Only a few counts were recorded for this clone. The V and J genes are TRBV7-3 and TRBJ2-5, with D tentatively TRBD2 (6 bases). Germline V CDR1 and CDR2: SGHTA, FQGTGA. Trimming pared 11 bases from V and 7 bases from J, leaving 14 bases between. CDR3 size: 11 residues. The CDR3 protein is CAHSTRGTQYF. DNA for the CDR3: TGTGCCCACTCCACGCGGGGGACCCAGTACTTC.

In nucleotides, the CDR3 is TGTGCCAGCAGTGAGTCATTAACAGAGGGCTTCTTT. Its protein is CASSESLTEGFF. V and J are TRBV6-1 and TRBJ1-1; no firm D call. This CDR3 comprises 12 residues. Per the germline V gene, CDR1 is MNHNS and CDR2 is SASEGT. V was shortened by 3 bases and J by 14 bases, with 16 bases between the two germline ends.

This sequence joins TRBV6-5 and TRBJ1-4; D not resolved. Germline CDR1 MNHEY, CDR2 SVGAGI. The CDR3 spans 14 residues. V lost 4 bases and J 7 bases, leaving 13 bases between the germline ends. CDR3: CASSLRDVGEKLFF. The CDR3 DNA follows: TGTGCCAGCAGTTTGAGGGATGTTGGTGAAAAACTGTTTTTT.

This chain connects TRBV6-5 to TRBJ2-2; possible D gene TRBD2, 6 bases. V lost 3 bases and J 6 bases, leaving 14 bases between the germline ends. The CDR3 runs to 15 residues. Germline V gene sequence: CDR1 MNHEY, CDR2 SVGAGI. CDR3 region: CASSYTSYSAGELFF. The CDR3 DNA follows: TGTGCCAGCAGTTATACTAGCTATTCCGCCGGGGAGCTGTTTTTT.

The chain links TRBV25-1 to TRBJ2-5; TRBD2 matches 9 bases. The CDR3 is 14 amino acids. The V and J ends lost 8 bases and 10 bases, in that order; junction bases with no gene match: 14. Per germline, CDR1 MGHDK and CDR2 SYGVNS. The CDR3: CASRGAGGVPDQYF. CDR3 DNA sequence: TGTGCCAGCCGAGGAGCGGGAGGTGTCCCGGACCAGTACTTC.

As regards this clone: At one of its ends the junction is not consistent with the germline gene, which may arise from a read error. The same CDR3 arises from other DNA sequences in this sample as well. The chain uses TRBV29-1 and TRBJ1-2; 11 nucleotides agree with TRBD1. Looked up from germline, CDR1 is SQVTM and CDR2 is ANQGSEA. This CDR3 has 12 residues. The CDR3 region has the DNA TGCAGCGTGGAAGGGACAGGGGGAGGCTACACCTTC. Translating it yields CSVEGTGGGYTF.

This clone has only a few counts. This chain links TRBV15 with TRBJ1-3, with 7 bases matching TRBD1. The ends lost 1 base at V and 0 bases at J; junction bases unmatched: 3. The CDR3 sequence is 16 residues long. Germline V lookup: CDR1 LNHNV, CDR2 YYDKDF (reference sequence). Here the CDR3 reads CATSRGDSYSGNTIYF. The CDR3 DNA reads as TGTGCCACCAGCAGAGGGGACAGCTACTCTGGAAACACCATATATTTT.

The chain employs TRBV29-1 and TRBJ1-2; no definite D call. This CDR3 is built from 13 residues. CDR1 and CDR2 from the germline V gene are SQVTM and ANQGSEA. Trimming stripped 5 bases from V and 1 base from J, with 11 bases between. The CDR3 is CSVHAGGNYGYTF. The CDR3, as DNA: TGCAGCGTTCATGCGGGCGGTAACTATGGCTACACCTTC. Using reference TRBV29-1 and TRBJ1-2 for the parts outside the CDR3, the full variable domain is SAVISQKPSRDICQRGTSLTIQCQVDSQVTMMFWYRQQPGQSLTLIATANQGSEATYESGFVIDKFPISRPNLTFSTLTVSNMSPEDSSIYLCSVHAGGNYGYTFGSGTRLTVV.

The J gene is TRBJ2-5, the V gene TRBV6-1; no definite D call. Trimming stripped 7 bases from V and 7 bases from J, with 19 bases between. The length of the CDR3 is 14 residues. Germline-derived CDR1 and CDR2 are MNHNS and SASEGT. CDR3 nucleotide sequence: TGTGCCAGCATTTTAGTGCGATACGAAGCGACCCAGTACTTC. It yields the protein CASILVRYEATQYF.

This clone was found once. The V and J genes are TRBV6-5 and TRBJ2-1, with D tentatively TRBD1 (6 bases). V lost 7 bases, J lost 3 bases, and 16 bases lay in between. The V gene's germline CDR1 is MNHEY and CDR2 SVGAGI. The CDR3 has 15 residues. This chain's CDR3 is CASTQQGGVYNEQFF. In DNA, the CDR3 is TGTGCCAGCACCCAACAGGGTGGGGTCTACAATGAGCAGTTCTTC.

The chain links TRBV18 to TRBJ2-1, with 10 nucleotides matching TRBD2. There are 15 residues in the CDR3. CDR1 is KGHSH and CDR2 is LQKENI in the germline V gene. Trimming removed 3 bases from V and 5 bases from J; junction bases left unmatched: 4. The CDR3 loop is CASSPRTSGNNEQFF. CDR3 DNA: TGTGCCAGCTCACCCCGGACTAGCGGAAACAATGAGCAGTTCTTC.

This clone has more than one count but fewer than ten. The chain has TRBV7-9 and TRBJ2-2, with 10 bases lining up with TRBD2. The CDR3 consists of 17 residues. CDR1 SEHNR and CDR2 FQNEAQ come from the germline V gene (reference sequence). The ends lost 10 bases at V and 4 bases at J; junction bases unmatched: 15. The CDR3 loop reads CATYSTAGGPSTGELFF. In nucleotides, the CDR3 is TGTGCCACCTACTCTACAGCGGGAGGGCCGAGCACCGGGGAGCTGTTTTTT.

The sample holds a few counts of this clone. Here the CDR3 reads CASSAGQGFPYEQYF. CDR3 in DNA: TGTGCCAGCAGCGCGGGACAGGGGTTCCCCTACGAGCAGTACTTC. The chain recombines TRBV5-6 with TRBJ2-7; 10 bases map to TRBD1. The V and J ends lost 4 bases and 2 bases, in that order; junction bases with no gene match: 6. Germline CDR1 SGHDT, CDR2 YYEEEE. The CDR3 contains 15 residues.

The chain couples TRBV19 to TRBJ1-4, with D possibly matching TRBD1 (5 bases). Trimming shortened V by 5 bases and J by 3 bases, and 13 bases separated the two germline ends. Germline V gene lookup returns CDR1 LNHDA and CDR2 SQIVND (reference sequence). The CDR3 contains 15 residues. The DNA for the CDR3 is TGTGCCAGTAGTGCACGACAGAAAGCTAATGAAAAACTGTTTTTT. Amino acid sequence: CASSARQKANEKLFF. Filled out from reference TRBV19 and TRBJ1-4, the complete variable domain reads DGGITQSPKYLFRKEGQNVTLSCEQNLNHDAMYWYRQDPGQGLRLIYYSQIVNDFQKGDIAEGYSVSREKKESFPLTVTSAQKNPTAFYLCASSARQKANEKLFFGSGTQLSVL.

The gene calls are TRBV5-4 and TRBJ2-5; 10 positions match TRBD2. Germline assignment: CDR1 SGHNT and CDR2 YYREEE (reference sequence). J was trimmed by 5 bases and V by 5 bases; bases with no gene match: 12. CDR3 length: 16 amino acids. Here the CDR3 DNA reads TGTGCCAGCAGGCGCGGACTAGCGGAGGCCCTGGAGACCCAGTACTTC. This codes for CASRRGLAEALETQYF.

The J gene is TRBJ1-1, the V gene TRBV5-4; D is ambiguous. This CDR3 spans 15 amino acids. Germline assignment: CDR1 SGHNT and CDR2 YYREEE (reference sequence). V was clipped by 0 bases and J by 0 bases, with 9 bases between them. CDR3 in amino acids: CASSLDRHMNTEAFF. In nucleotides, the CDR3 is TGTGCCAGCAGCTTGGATCGTCACATGAACACTGAAGCTTTCTTT. The full variable domain, in which reference TRBV5-4 and TRBJ1-1 provide the parts outside the CDR3, is ETGVTQSPTHLIKTRGQQVTLRCSSQSGHNTVSWYQQALGQGPQFIFQYYREEENGRGNFPPRFSGLQFPNYSSELNVNALELDDSALYLCASSLDRHMNTEAFFGQGTRLTVV.

In its sample, this clone was seen once. V is TRBV11-2 and J is TRBJ2-2, with TRBD2 as a possible D gene (6 bases). Germline V gene data show CDR1 as SGHAT and CDR2 as FQNNGV. Trimming removed 7 bases at V and 3 bases at J, with 18 bases between. The CDR3 runs to 16 residues. The DNA of the CDR3 is TGTGCCAGCACCCTGATGATGGGGGGATACACCGGGGAGCTGTTTTTT. Its protein is CASTLMMGGYTGELFF. Together with reference TRBV11-2 and TRBJ2-2, the CDR3 gives the full variable domain: EAGVAQSPRYKIIEKRQSVAFWCNPISGHATLYWYQQILGQGPKLLIQFQNNGVVDDSQLPKDRFSAERLKGVDSTLKIQPAKLEDSAVYLCASTLMMGGYTGELFFGEGSRLTVL.

The table lists this clone with a count of one. This chain uses TRBV19 with TRBJ1-5; D possibly corresponds to TRBD1 (6 bases). Deletions cut 5 bases from V and 8 bases from J, with 10 bases between. The CDR3 has 12 residues. Looked up from germline, CDR1 is LNHDA and CDR2 is SQIVND (reference sequence). The CDR3: CASSPQGKPQHF. The DNA of the CDR3 is TGTGCCAGTAGTCCCCAGGGGAAGCCCCAGCATTTT.

V and J are TRBV7-9 and TRBJ2-3, with TRBD2 matching 9 bases. Looked up from germline, CDR1 is SEHNR and CDR2 is FQNEAQ (reference sequence). The CDR3 length is 15 residues. The ends lost 5 bases at V and 6 bases at J; junction bases unmatched: 9. This CDR3 is CASSDLAGPRDTQYF. The DNA for the CDR3 is TGTGCCAGCAGCGATCTAGCGGGGCCACGCGATACGCAGTATTTT. Together with reference TRBV7-9 and TRBJ2-3, the CDR3 gives the full variable domain: DTGVSQNPRHKITKRGQNVTFRCDPISEHNRLYWYRQTLGQGPEFLTYFQNEAQLEKSRLLSDRFSAERPKGSFSTLEIQRTEQGDSAMYLCASSDLAGPRDTQYFGPGTRLTVL.